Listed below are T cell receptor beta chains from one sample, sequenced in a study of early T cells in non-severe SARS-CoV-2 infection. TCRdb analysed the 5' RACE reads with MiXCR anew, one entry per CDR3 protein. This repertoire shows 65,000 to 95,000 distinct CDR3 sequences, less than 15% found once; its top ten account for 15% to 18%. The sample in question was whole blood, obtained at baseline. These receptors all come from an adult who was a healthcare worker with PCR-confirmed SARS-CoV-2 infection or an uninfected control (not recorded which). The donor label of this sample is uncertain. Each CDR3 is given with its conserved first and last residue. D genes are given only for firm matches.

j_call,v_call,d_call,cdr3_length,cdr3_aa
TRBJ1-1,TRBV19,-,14,CASSSRVRDAEAFF
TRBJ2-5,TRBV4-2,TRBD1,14,CASSQGTAQETQYF
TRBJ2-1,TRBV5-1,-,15,CASSLGRISYNEQFF
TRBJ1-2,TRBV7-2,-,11,CASSFGQGSTF
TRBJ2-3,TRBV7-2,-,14,CASSFRLQRDTQYF
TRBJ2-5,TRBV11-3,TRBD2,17,CASSLGAGGRSQETQYF
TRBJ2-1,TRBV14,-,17,CASSPSSQRKTGSEQFF
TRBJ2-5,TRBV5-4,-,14,CASSLAEGPETQYF
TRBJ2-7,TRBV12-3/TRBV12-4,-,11,CASSFLGMQYF
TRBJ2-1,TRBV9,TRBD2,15,CASSTSGRFLNEQFF
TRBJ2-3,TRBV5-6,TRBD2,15,CASSPGTRPWNTQYF
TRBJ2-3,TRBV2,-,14,CACRWTQDTDTQYF
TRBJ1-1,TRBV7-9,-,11,CASSPGVEAFF
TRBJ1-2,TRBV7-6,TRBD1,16,CASSLVEDRDLYGYTF